This record looks at one T cell receptor beta chain sequence and its context. Its antigen is unidentified. This sample is drawn from a study of T cells in Graves' hyperthyroidism and ophthalmopathy. The source material, RNA transcripts, was used to amplify TCR beta CDR3 regions. In the first-round RT-PCR of the TCR CDR3, the HTBI primer set was used. TCRdb reprocessed the multiplex PCR reads via MiXCR and lists one record per CDR3 protein. Among around 690,000 distinct CDR3 sequences, 15% to 20% were seen once, and the ten largest hold less than 20%. Exclusion followed for patients with uncontrolled infection, other autoimmune disease, pregnancy or lactation. Orbital computed tomography, thyroid ultrasound, serum thyroxine and TRAb, and clinical symptoms together informed the diagnoses. Each 10 ml fresh peripheral blood draw supplied the PBMCs. Germline V CDR1 and CDR2: DFQATT, SNEGSKA (reference sequence). Deletions cut 2 bases from V and 3 bases from J, with 4 bases between. The CDR3 extends over 12 amino acids.

Study observations and caveats: Blood also showed most of the thyroid clonotypes that were expanded above 0.001.

The rearrangement links TRBV20-1 to TRBJ2-2; D unclear. The sequence derives from a man aged 50-59 years with Graves' hyperthyroidism. Material: blood. CDR3: CSARQYTGELFF. The CDR3 nucleotides are TGCAGTGCTAGACAGTACACCGGGGAGCTGTTTTTT.